This T cell receptor (beta chain) was obtained from a study of cytomegalovirus exposure and HLA in healthy donors. Germline CDR1 reads SGHVS; CDR2 reads FNYEAQ. Trimming removed 5 bases from V and 7 bases from J, with 18 bases in between. The length of the CDR3 is 15 residues. With 60 Vbeta and 13 Jbeta primers, the PCR was carried out. TCRdb's table, derived via immunoSEQ multiplex PCR, lists solely in-frame clones and lacks some. The sample comprises 150,000 to 200,000 clones, 75% of which are singletons, and 2.5% to 3% rests with the top ten. The sequenced material came from PBMCs. The origin of this receptor is a woman between 50 and 59 years old in good health and CMV-seropositive. This chain connects TRBV7-6 to TRBJ1-5; tentative D call: TRBD1 (6 bases). The CDR3 reads CASSPSGRGRQPQHF. The CDR3 coding sequence is TGTGCCAGCAGCCCCAGCGGCAGGGGAAGACAGCCCCAGCATTTT.